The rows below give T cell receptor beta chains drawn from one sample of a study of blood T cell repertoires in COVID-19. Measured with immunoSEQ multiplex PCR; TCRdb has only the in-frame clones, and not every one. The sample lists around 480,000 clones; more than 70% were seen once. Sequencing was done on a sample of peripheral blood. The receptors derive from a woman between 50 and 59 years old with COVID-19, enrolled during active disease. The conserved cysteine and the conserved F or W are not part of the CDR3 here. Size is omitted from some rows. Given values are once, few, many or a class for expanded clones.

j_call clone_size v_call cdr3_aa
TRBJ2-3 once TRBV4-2 ASSQEGVARGGRTDTQY
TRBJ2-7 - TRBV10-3 AIKLAGTPHYEQY
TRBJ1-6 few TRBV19 ASSMQRDSPLH
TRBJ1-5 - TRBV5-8 ASSSADYNSNQPQH
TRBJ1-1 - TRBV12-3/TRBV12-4 ASSFSREAF
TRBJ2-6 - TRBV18 ASSDQGSSGANVLT
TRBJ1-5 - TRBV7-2 ASSPAGDRGARQPQH
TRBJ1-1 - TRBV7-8 ASSLWSYRGRGPTEAF
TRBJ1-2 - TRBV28 ASSLSLGQGNGYT
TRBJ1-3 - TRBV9 ASSVSAGPGNTIY
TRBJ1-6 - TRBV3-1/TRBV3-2 ASSGHVPAGDSPLH
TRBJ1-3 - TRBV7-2 ASSLVGAIGNTIY
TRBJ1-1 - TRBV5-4 ASSVGGVATFNTEAF
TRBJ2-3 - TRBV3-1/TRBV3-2 ASSPRGEGTDTQY
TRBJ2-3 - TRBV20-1 SARYIDTQY
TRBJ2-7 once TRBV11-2 ASSLGTGAGNEQY
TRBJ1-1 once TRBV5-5 ASSLWEGTEAF
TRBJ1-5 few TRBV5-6 ASSFGTGGRQPQH
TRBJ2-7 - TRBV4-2 ASSQGLAGDIHEQY
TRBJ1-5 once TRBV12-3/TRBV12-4 ASSLARDRKH
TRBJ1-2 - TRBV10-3 AIRGTGEIYGYT
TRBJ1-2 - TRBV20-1 SVEGDYGYT
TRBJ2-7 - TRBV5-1 ASSPLNRGIGEQY
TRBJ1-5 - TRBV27 ASSSSGRDQPQH
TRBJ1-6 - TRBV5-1 ASQLETGSSSSPLH